A selection of T cell receptor beta chains follows, all from one sample in a study of beta chain features in type 1 diabetes. Method: immunoSEQ multiplex PCR; TCRdb's copy keeps in-frame clones and lacks some. This sample has around 280,000 clones; 14% to 15% occur once, and the top ten carry around 0.015%. Input material: naive CD4+ T cells from blood. Receptor source: a young man with type 1 diabetes. Each CDR3 is given with its conserved first and last residue. Only part of the rows carry a size: once, few, many, or a class if the clone is expanded.

CDR3 protein: CASSSADYPATDTQYF
clone size: NA
V gene: TRBV5-1

CDR3 protein: CASSPGTGANVLTF
clone size: few
V gene: TRBV5-1

CDR3 protein: CSVEDRGGETQYF
clone size: few
V gene: TRBV29-1

CDR3 protein: CAWSVRFRPSRNEQFF
clone size: few
V gene: TRBV30

CDR3 protein: CSGQKYNEQFF
clone size: few
V gene: TRBV20-1

CDR3 protein: CASRRTLDNQPQHF
clone size: NA
V gene: TRBV6-5

CDR3 protein: CASSTDRVRAGELFF
clone size: few
V gene: TRBV5-4

CDR3 protein: CASTLMSVGGTYEQYF
clone size: NA
V gene: TRBV5-1

CDR3 protein: CASSLDGSLNEQFF
clone size: NA
V gene: TRBV5-1

CDR3 protein: CASSQRPQAGNSGANVLTF
clone size: NA
V gene: TRBV4-2

CDR3 protein: CATTDNPPSTDTQYF
clone size: NA
V gene: TRBV6-5